This T cell receptor (beta chain) was recovered during a study of Ad26.COV2.S vaccination and SARS-CoV-2 variants. Study in general: Enrolled in COV1001, the donor was in the Ad26.COV2.S trial arm, which received the vaccine. Doses of Ad26.COV2.S were injected into muscle once or twice, 56 days apart.

Libraries were prepared by immunoSEQ multiplex PCR; TCRdb keeps only in-frame clonotypes and omits some of them. The sample consists of roughly 320,000 clones, around four fifths of them appearing once. Noted treatment: roughly 18 received Ad26.COV2.S at low or high dose, single or two shots; roughly five received placebo; per-sample allocation not given. Sample collection was performed on day 63 after the first vaccine or placebo injection. The TCR was taken from a person between 18 and 60 years old who received the Ad26.COV2.S COVID-19 vaccine or a placebo. Sequencing used peripheral blood, obtained in a trial of Ad26.COV2.S vaccine versus placebo.

The CDR3 here is CASSSSGGGQFF. The CDR3 coding sequence is TGTGCCAGCAGTTCTAGCGGGGGTGGGCAGTTCTTC. This sequence joins TRBV6-5 and TRBJ2-1; TRBD2 aligns across 10 bases. V was clipped by 4 bases and J by 12 bases; unmatched bases: 3. The CDR3 loop spans 12 amino acids. Germline V gives CDR1 MNHEY, CDR2 SVGAGI.